The T cell receptor beta chain under discussion was sequenced for a study of T cells in Graves' hyperthyroidism and ophthalmopathy. Study-wide results and caveats: Most thyroid clonotypes that were expanded above 0.001 also turned up in blood. Ophthalmopathy and stable hyperthyroidism were told apart by a 13 V-J model.

Regions amplified from RNA transcripts were the TCR beta CDR3 regions. TCR CDR3 underwent first-round RT-PCR with the HTBI primer set. Each CDR3 protein gets one entry after TCRdb re-called the multiplex PCR reads with MiXCR. The sample records about 720,000 distinct CDR3 sequences, around 15% being singletons. This CDR3 comprises 14 residues. The germline V gene encodes CDR1 MNHEY and CDR2 SMNVEV (reference sequence). V lost 2 bases, J lost 2 bases, and 10 bases lay in between. This clonotype occurred many times. The antigen remains undetermined. Diagnoses were made from clinical symptoms, serum measures (thyroxine and TRAb), thyroid ultrasound and orbital computed tomography.

The chain combines TRBV27 with TRBJ2-7; D may be TRBD1 (5 bases). Sequenced material: blood. This clonotype originated in a man aged 18 to 35 with Graves' hyperthyroidism. CDR3 sequence reads: CASSLGAVTYEQYF. The CDR3 DNA reads TGTGCCAGCAGTTTAGGGGCTGTCACCTACGAGCAGTACTTC.